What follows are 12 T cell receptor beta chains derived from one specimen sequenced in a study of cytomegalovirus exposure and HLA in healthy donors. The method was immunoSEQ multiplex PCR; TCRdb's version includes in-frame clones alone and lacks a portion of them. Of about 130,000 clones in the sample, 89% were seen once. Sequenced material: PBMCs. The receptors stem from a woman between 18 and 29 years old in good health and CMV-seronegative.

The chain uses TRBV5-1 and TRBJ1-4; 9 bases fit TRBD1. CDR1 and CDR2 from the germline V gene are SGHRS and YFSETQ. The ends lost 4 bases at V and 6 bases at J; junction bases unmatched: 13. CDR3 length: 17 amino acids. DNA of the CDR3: TGCGCCAGCAGCCTGGGACTAACAGGGGGCGCCTATGAAAAACTGTTTTTT. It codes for CASSLGLTGGAYEKLFF. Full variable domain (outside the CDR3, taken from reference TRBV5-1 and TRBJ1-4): KAGVTQTPRYLIKTRGQQVTLSCSPISGHRSVSWYQQTPGQGLQFLFEYFSETQRNKGNFPGRFSGRQFSNSRSEMNVSTLELGDSALYLCASSLGLTGGAYEKLFFGSGTQLSVL.

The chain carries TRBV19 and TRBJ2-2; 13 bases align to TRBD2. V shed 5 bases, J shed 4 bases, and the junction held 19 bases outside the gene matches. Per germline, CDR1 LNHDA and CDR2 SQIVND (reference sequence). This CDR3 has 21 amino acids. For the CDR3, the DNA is TGTGCCAGTAGTTTTCCCAAGGCCGTCGTGGGACTAGCGGGGTTCACCGGGGAGCTGTTTTTT. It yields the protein CASSFPKAVVGLAGFTGELFF.

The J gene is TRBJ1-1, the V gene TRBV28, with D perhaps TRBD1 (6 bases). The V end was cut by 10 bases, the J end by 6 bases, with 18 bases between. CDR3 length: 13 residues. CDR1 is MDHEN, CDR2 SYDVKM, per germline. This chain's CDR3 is CATYTGSGAEAFF. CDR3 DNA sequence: TGTGCCACGTACACGGGATCAGGGGCTGAAGCTTTCTTT.

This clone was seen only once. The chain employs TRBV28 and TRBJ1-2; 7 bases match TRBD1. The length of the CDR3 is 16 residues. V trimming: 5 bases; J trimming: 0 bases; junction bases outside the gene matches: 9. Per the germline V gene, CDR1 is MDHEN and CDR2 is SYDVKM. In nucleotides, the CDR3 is TGTGCCAGCAGTACGGGGTCCGGGACAGCTAACTATGGCTACACCTTC. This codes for CASSTGSGTANYGYTF.

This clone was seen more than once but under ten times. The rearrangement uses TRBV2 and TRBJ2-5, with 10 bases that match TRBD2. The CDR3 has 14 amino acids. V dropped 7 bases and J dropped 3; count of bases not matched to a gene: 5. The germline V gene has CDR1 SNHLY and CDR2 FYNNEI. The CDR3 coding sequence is TGTGCCAGCACTAGCGGGGGAACGGAAGAGACCCAGTACTTC. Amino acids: CASTSGGTEETQYF.

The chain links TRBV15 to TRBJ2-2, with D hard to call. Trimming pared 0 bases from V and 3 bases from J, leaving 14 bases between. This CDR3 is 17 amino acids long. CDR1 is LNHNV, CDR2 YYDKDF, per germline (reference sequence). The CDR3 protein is CATSRDPGDSYTGELFF. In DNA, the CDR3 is TGTGCCACCAGCAGAGATCCCGGAGACTCTTACACCGGGGAGCTGTTTTTT.

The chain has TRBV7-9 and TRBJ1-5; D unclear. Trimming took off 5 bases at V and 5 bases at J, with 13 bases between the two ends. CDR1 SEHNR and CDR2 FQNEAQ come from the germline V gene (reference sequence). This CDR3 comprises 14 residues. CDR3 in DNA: TGTGCCAGCAGCACTAGCGAGGGTGATCAGCCCCAGCATTTT. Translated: CASSTSEGDQPQHF.

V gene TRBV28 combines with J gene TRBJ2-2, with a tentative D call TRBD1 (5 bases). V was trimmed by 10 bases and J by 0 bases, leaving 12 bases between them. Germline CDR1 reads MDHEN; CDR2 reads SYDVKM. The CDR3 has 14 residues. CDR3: CATQPGSNTGELFF. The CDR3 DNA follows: TGTGCCACTCAACCAGGGTCGAACACCGGGGAGCTGTTTTTT.

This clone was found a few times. CDR3 DNA: TGTGCCAGCAGTGAAGCGCCAGGGGTGGGCACTGAAGCTTTCTTT. Amino acids: CASSEAPGVGTEAFF. The chain employs TRBV2 and TRBJ1-1; tentatively, D is TRBD1 (6 bases). The CDR3 runs 15 residues. Deletions cut 0 bases from V and 4 bases from J, with 12 bases between. Germline-derived CDR1 and CDR2 are SNHLY and FYNNEI.

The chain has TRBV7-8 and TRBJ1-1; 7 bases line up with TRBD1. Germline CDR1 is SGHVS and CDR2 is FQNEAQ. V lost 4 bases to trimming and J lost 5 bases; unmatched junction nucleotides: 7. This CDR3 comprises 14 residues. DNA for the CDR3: TGTGCCAGCAGCTCAAGACAGGGCCGAACTGAAGCTTTCTTT. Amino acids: CASSSRQGRTEAFF. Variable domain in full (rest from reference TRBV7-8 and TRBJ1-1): GAGVSQSPRYKVAKRGQDVALRCDPISGHVSLFWYQQALGQGPEFLTYFQNEAQLDKSGLPSDRFFAERPEGSVSTLKIQRTQQEDSAVYLCASSSRQGRTEAFFGQGTRLTVV.

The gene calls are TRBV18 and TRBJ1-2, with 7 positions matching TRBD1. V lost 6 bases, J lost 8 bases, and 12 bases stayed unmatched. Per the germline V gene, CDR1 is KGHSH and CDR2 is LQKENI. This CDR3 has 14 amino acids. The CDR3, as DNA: TGTGCCAGCTCGACAGGGTTGGCAGGGGAGGGCTACACCTTC. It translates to CASSTGLAGEGYTF.

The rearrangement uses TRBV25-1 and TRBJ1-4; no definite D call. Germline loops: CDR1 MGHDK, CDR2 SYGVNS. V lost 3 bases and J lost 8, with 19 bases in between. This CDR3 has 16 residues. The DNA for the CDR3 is TGTGCCAGCAGTGAGGCGGGAAGGATCACGGGGGAAAAACTGTTTTTT. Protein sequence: CASSEAGRITGEKLFF.